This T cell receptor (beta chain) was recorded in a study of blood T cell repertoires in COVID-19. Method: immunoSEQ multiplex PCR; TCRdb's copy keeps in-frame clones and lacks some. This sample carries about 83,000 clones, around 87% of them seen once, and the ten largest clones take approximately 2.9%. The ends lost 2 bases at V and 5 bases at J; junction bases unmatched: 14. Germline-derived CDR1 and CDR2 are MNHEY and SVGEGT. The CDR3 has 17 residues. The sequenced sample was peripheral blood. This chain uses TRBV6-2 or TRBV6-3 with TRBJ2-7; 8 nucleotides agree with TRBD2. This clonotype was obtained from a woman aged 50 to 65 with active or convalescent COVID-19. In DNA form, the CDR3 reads TGTGCCAGCAGTTACCCGCCCAGTGGTAGCGGGGCTAACGAGCAGTACTTC. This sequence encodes CASSYPPSGSGANEQYF.